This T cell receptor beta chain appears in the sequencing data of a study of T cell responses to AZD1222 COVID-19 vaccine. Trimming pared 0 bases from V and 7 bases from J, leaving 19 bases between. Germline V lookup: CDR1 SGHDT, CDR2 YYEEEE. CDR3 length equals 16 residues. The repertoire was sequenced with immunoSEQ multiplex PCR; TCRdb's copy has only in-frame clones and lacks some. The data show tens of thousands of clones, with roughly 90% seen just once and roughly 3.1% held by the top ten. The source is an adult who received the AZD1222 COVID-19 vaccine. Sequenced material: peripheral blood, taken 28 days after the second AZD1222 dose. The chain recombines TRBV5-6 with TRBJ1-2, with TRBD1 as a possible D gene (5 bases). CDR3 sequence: CASSLAVLGTERGYTF. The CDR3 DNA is TGTGCCAGCAGCTTGGCTGTCTTAGGGACGGAGCGTGGCTACACCTTC.